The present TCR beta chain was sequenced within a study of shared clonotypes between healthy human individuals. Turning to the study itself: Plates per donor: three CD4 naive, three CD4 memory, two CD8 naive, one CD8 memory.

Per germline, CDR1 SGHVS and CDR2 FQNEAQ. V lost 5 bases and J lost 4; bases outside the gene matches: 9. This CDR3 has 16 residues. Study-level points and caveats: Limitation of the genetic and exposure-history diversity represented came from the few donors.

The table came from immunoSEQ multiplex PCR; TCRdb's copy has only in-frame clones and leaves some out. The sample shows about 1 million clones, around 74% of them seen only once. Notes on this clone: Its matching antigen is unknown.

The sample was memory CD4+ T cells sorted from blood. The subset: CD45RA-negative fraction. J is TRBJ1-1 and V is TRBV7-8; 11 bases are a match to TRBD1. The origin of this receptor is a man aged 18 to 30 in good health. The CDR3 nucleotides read TGTGCCAGCAGCCAGGGGACAGGGGGATTTGGCACTGAAGCTTTCTTT. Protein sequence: CASSQGTGGFGTEAFF.